The clone carrying this T cell receptor (beta chain) showed up many times. Its antigen is unidentified. As handled by the study authors: Built for papillary thyroid cancer, a distant-metastasis classifier drew on CDR3 differences across clinicopathological groups. TCRdb used MiXCR to call clones anew from the PCR reads. None of the V and J calls come from the authors' own analysis; TCRdb made them. In the table there are some 11,000 clones, under 25% of which are singletons. This entry belongs to a study of metastatic and nonmetastatic thyroid tumors. Overall study: Repertoire comparisons spanned blood and tumor or nodule tissue from malignant and benign thyroid patients. Study-wide results and caveats: Reportedly, malignant thyroid tumors had significantly higher TCR beta diversity than benign nodules, in blood and tumor.

The trim removed 0 bases at V and 9 bases at J, leaving 5 bases unmatched. Per the germline V gene, CDR1 is LGHNA and CDR2 is YNFKEQ. This CDR3 contains 15 residues. Treatment of any kind had been given to no patient before thyroid surgery. The sequencing input was adjacent normal tissue. The V and J genes are TRBV4-2 and TRBJ1-5; 10 nucleotides line up with TRBD1. This TCR derives from a female donor with papillary thyroid cancer or a benign thyroid nodule (not recorded which). Some clones in this sample may be carry-over from other donors' samples. CDR3 DNA sequence: TGTGCCAGCAGCCAAGATCTGACAGGGGGCCGGCCCCAGCATTTT. It specifies CASSQDLTGGRPQHF.